The entry below describes one TCR beta chain. The table came from immunoSEQ multiplex PCR; TCRdb's copy has only in-frame clones and leaves some out. The sample carries hundreds of thousands of clones, roughly 90% recorded once. This sample is part of a study of blood T cell repertoires in COVID-19. Looking at the study overall: Sites in the United States, Italy and Spain provided acute and convalescent COVID-19 samples.

The CDR3 length is 14 residues. Germline V gene sequence: CDR1 MNHEY, CDR2 SVGAGI. Deletions cut 2 bases from V and 2 bases from J, with 9 bases between. This TCR derives from a middle-aged woman who had recovered from COVID-19. Sequences were obtained from PBMCs or T cells enriched from blood (not recorded which). The chain joins TRBV6-5 to TRBJ1-2; D is uncertain. CDR3: CASSYTERNYGYTF. The CDR3 coding sequence is TGTGCCAGCAGTTACACTGAACGGAACTATGGCTACACCTTC.